Below are 8 T cell receptor beta chains sequenced from a single sample in a study of glioma-infiltrating T cells after dendritic cell vaccination. Time point in this sample: after dendritic cell vaccination, including at tumor progression/relapse. The protocol was immunoSEQ multiplex PCR, while the TCRdb copy is restricted to in-frame clones and leaves out a portion. Altogether tens of thousands of clones are present, 75% to 90% being singletons, with the ten largest covering around 9.3%. Sequenced material: blood, taken after dendritic cell vaccination. The origin of the receptors is a human donor with glioblastoma.

The rearrangement links TRBV5-1 to TRBJ1-2; D gene uncertain. There are 15 residues in the CDR3. V was trimmed by 3 bases and J by 4 bases, leaving 16 bases between them. CDR1 and CDR2 (germline): SGHRS, YFSETQ. The CDR3 loop reads CASSSTLEGFYGYTF. CDR3 bases: TGCGCCAGCAGCTCGACACTAGAGGGTTTCTATGGCTACACCTTC.

This chain links TRBV20-1 with TRBJ1-5, with a tentative D call TRBD1 (6 bases). This CDR3 spans 11 amino acids. Trimming pared 6 bases from V and 11 bases from J, leaving 14 bases between. Germline V gives CDR1 DFQATT, CDR2 SNEGSKA (reference sequence). CDR3 nucleotides: TGCAGTGCGCCCACCACAGGGACCCAGCATTTT. It specifies CSAPTTGTQHF.

The CDR3 DNA is TGTGCCAGCAGCCCCGGGACAGGGATCAATGAGCAGTTCTTC. Amino acids: CASSPGTGINEQFF. The chain joins TRBV5-4 to TRBJ2-1; 9 nucleotides match TRBD1. J gave up 6 bases and V 4 bases, and 5 bases lay outside the gene matches. This CDR3 region has 14 residues. In germline, CDR1 is SGHNT, CDR2 YYREEE (reference sequence).

This CDR3 reads CASSSGTSGRVGAGELFF. For the CDR3, the DNA is TGTGCCAGCAGCAGCGGGACTAGCGGGAGGGTAGGGGCCGGGGAGCTGTTTTTT. The rearrangement joins TRBV28 to TRBJ2-2; the match to TRBD2 covers 16 bases. CDR1 MDHEN and CDR2 SYDVKM come from the germline V gene. V shed 6 bases and J 6 bases; nucleotides not matched to a gene: 10. The CDR3 extends over 18 amino acids.

The DNA of the CDR3 is TGTGCCAGCAGTTTTGGATTGCGGGACGAGCAGTACTTC. It is translated as CASSFGLRDEQYF. The rearrangement joins TRBV27 to TRBJ2-7, with D maybe TRBD2 (5 bases). The CDR3 has 13 residues. Germline loops: CDR1 MNHEY, CDR2 SMNVEV (reference sequence). V lost 3 bases and J 5 bases, leaving 11 bases between the germline ends.

The chain is built from TRBV9 and TRBJ2-1; 9 nucleotides line up with TRBD2. The germline CDR1 and CDR2 sequences are SGDLS and YYNGEE. V shed 3 bases and J 0 bases; nucleotides not matched to a gene: 4. This CDR3 is 16 amino acids long. The CDR3 nucleotides read TGTGCCAGCAGCGCATATAGCGGGAGCTCCTACAATGAGCAGTTCTTC. Encoded protein: CASSAYSGSSYNEQFF.

The chain is built from TRBV2 and TRBJ1-3; 9 bases fit TRBD1. CDR1 and CDR2 (germline): SNHLY, FYNNEI. The CDR3 has 15 amino acids. With V trimmed by 8 bases and J by 2 bases, 7 bases remained unmatched. CDR3 protein: CASPGQGITGNTIYF. The CDR3 nucleotides read TGTGCCAGCCCGGGACAGGGAATAACTGGAAACACCATATATTTT.

The chain couples TRBV5-1 to TRBJ2-1; 7 bases map to TRBD2. Germline lookup yields CDR1 SGHRS and CDR2 YFSETQ. This CDR3 contains 14 residues. The ends lost 0 bases at V and 7 bases at J; junction bases unmatched: 4. In nucleotides, the CDR3 is TGCGCCAGCAGCTTGGGTGGACTAGTGAATGAGCAGTTCTTC. The encoded protein is CASSLGGLVNEQFF.